This T cell receptor (beta chain) was profiled in a study of T cell responses to AZD1222 COVID-19 vaccine (dated by TCRdb to the early 2020s). Regarding the research as a whole: A total of under 250 trial participants underwent TCR sequencing, of whom 207 had received two doses of AZD1222 and around 26 had received two doses of the MenACWY control vaccine. Enrollment into the trials was organized by age into subgroups of 18-55, 56-69 and 70-plus years, and those subgroups contained approximately 150, 30 and 60 TCR-sequenced participants, respectively.

The CDR3 regions of human TCRbeta chains were analyzed by immunosequencing. The paper's data handling went like this. TCRs in the repertoires were matched against a reference library of SARS-CoV-2-specific TCRs that had been generated with the MIRA antigen-specificity platform. Breadth meant the fraction of unique TCRs that were SARS-CoV-2-associated, whereas depth meant the fraction of total T cells that were SARS-CoV-2-associated. Using the MIRA data, every spike-specific TCR was mapped to the spike region that the TCR reacted to and assigned to either a CD4 or a CD8 class. Log10-transformed breadth and depth values were compared by one-way ANOVA with Sidak's multiple comparisons tests. As stored in TCRdb, this immuneACCESS dataset retains in-frame rearrangements with V and J assigned. A fraction of the clones does not appear; measured against another copy, unresolved V genes explain less than half of the discrepancy, and the remainder lacks a known reason. The V and J calls and clone size come from that table; D and trimming were worked out from the DNA. For this sample there are 100,000 to 150,000 clones; roughly 84% appear just once. Roughly a sixth of the sample lies in the top ten.

Interpreted using the paper, the time point label stands for: about 28 days (+/-7) after the second vaccine dose. Because spike-specific TCR depth and breadth did not differ between the two schedules, AZD1222 recipients who got a second dose at roughly 4 weeks were pooled with those who got a second dose at roughly 12 weeks. The vaccinee samples were drawn from two UK trials, COV001 and COV002, one of which was a single-blind randomized controlled phase 2/3 trial testing AZD1222 (ChAdOx1 nCoV-19) in healthy adults. For TCRbeta chain sequencing, PBMC samples were collected from trial participants at day 0 and at day 28 after the second dose. Trimming costs V 3 bases and J 4 bases, and their ends lie 10 bases apart. CDR1 and CDR2, looked up from the germline V gene (reference sequence), are SEHNR and FQNEAQ. From its cysteine to its phenylalanine, the CDR3 spans 13 amino acids. Only the CDR3 DNA is retained, 39 bases long and in frame from the first base.

What the work shows at the level of the full study, not this receptor alone: After two AZD1222 doses, spike-specific TCR breadth and depth were significantly higher than at day 0 and than in MenACWY recipients. Participants were mostly white British, with more females than males. The authors suggested clonal diversity may have been underestimated. Conclusions about previously exposed vaccinees are limited because only six or seven AZD1222 recipients were SARS-CoV-2 seropositive at baseline. Nearly half of unique spike-specific TCRs reportedly recognized epitopes outside regions mutated in the B.1.351 and B.1.1.7 variants. Because no samples from the day 14 peak response were available, repertoires could be characterized only after the peak T cell response. In the small 56-69-year group, the increase in depth fell short of significance, most likely because of low power. The whole spike protein was spanned by vaccine-associated CD4 TCRs, and dominant responses were seen in regions 160-218 and 743-854.

Comments on this clone: Its antigen target is currently unknown. Per-base quality was not reported, and no clone a single base away is much larger than it.

The TCR originated in an adult who received the AZD1222 COVID-19 vaccine. Here the sequenced sample was peripheral blood, taken 28 days after the second AZD1222 dose. This receptor chain uses TRBV7-9 and TRBJ2-7, and the D gene may be TRBD1, 6 bases matching. CDR3 reads: CASSLRTDYEQYF. The sequence in DNA is TGTGCCAGCAGCTTGCGGACAGATTACGAGCAGTACTTC.